This T cell receptor (beta chain) comes out of a study of cytomegalovirus exposure and HLA in healthy donors. Study results and limitations: Some V segments, TRBV6-2 and TRBV6-3 among them, were indistinguishable and were therefore excluded.

Details on this clone: Its antigen remains unidentified.

V dropped 4 bases and J dropped 0; count of bases not matched to a gene: 4. There are 14 residues in the CDR3. Germline values: CDR1 SGHRS, CDR2 YFSETQ. The PCR ran on 60 Vbeta and 13 Jbeta primers. This table comes from immunoSEQ multiplex PCR, and its TCRdb copy is limited to in-frame clones, with some not included. The table records some 170,000 clones, approximately 78% of them present only once. This receptor was identified in a human donor in good health. The chain links TRBV5-1 to TRBJ2-7; TRBD1 matches at 7 bases. The sample was PBMCs. The CDR3 reads CASSGRTGSYEQYF. The DNA of the CDR3 is TGCGCCAGCAGCGGACGGACAGGCTCCTACGAGCAGTACTTC.